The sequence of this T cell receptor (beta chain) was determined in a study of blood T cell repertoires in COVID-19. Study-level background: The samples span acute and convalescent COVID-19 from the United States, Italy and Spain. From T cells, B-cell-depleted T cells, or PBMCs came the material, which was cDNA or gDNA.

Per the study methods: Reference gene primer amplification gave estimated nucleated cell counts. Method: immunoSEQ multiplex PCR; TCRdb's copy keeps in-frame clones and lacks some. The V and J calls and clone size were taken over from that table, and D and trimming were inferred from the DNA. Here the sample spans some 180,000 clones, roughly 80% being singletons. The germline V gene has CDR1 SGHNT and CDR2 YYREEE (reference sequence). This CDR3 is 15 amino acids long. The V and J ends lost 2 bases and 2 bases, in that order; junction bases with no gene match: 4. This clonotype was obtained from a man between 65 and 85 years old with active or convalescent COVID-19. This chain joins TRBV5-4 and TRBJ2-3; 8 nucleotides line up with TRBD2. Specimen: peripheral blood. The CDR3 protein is CASSFRGGATDTQYF. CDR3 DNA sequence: TGTGCCAGCAGCTTCCGGGGGGGAGCCACAGATACGCAGTATTTT.